This T cell receptor beta chain derives from a study of shared clonotypes between healthy human individuals. The CDR3 is made up of 15 amino acids. V was cut by 4 bases and J by 6 bases, with 19 bases left in between. Germline CDR1 and CDR2: SNHLY and FYNNEI. The repertoire was sequenced with immunoSEQ multiplex PCR; TCRdb's copy has only in-frame clones and lacks some. In the table there are 2 million to 2.5 million clones, 90% to 95% of which are singletons. This receptor was taken from a man between 18 and 29 years old in good health. Some clones in this sample may be carry-over from other donors' samples. Material: naive CD4+ T cells from PBMCs. The subset is: CD45RA+ positively selected. The rearrangement uses TRBV2 and TRBJ2-7; either TRBD1 or TRBD2 may fit D (5 bases each). CDR3 region: CASSVYGVGPGEQYF. As DNA, the CDR3 is TGTGCCAGCAGTGTTTACGGGGTGGGGCCGGGCGAGCAGTACTTC.